This TCR beta chain was sequenced for a study of blood T cells in healthy people across ages. The study's findings and limits: Naive CD4+ cell counts and diversity both ran higher in long-lived than in aged donors. A roughly linear fall in TCR beta diversity per million T cells was seen with increasing age.

The second PCR ran about 6 to 11 cycles with a sample-barcoded 5' primer and J-beta primers. Every cDNA molecule bore a tag from a template-switch adaptor containing 12 random nucleotides. TCRdb ran MiXCR on the 5' RACE reads and lists one entry per CDR3 protein. This sample has around 1,700,000 distinct CDR3 sequences, with 28% found just once. Note on this clonotype: Its cognate antigen is unknown.

This CDR3 is 11 amino acids long. The ends were cut back, 6 bases at V and 6 bases at J, with 9 bases in the middle. The germline CDR1 and CDR2 sequences are SQVTM and ANQGSEA. The sequenced sample was blood. The chain employs TRBV29-1 and TRBJ2-1; D call uncertain. The TCR was taken from a woman aged 25 to 39 in good health. The DNA of the CDR3 is TGCAGCGTCATACGATCCAATGAGCAGTTCTTC. This sequence encodes CSVIRSNEQFF.